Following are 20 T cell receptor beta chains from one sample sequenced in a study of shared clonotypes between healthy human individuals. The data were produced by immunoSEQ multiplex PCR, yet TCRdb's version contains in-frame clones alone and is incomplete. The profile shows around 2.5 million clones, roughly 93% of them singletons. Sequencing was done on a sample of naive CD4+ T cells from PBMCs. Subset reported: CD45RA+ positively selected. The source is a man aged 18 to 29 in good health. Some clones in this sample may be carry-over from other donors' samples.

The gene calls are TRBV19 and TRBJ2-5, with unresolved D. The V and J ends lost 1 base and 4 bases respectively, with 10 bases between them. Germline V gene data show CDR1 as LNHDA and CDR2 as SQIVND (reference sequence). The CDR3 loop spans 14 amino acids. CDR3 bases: TGTGCCAGTAGTATAGTCGCCAGGTCAGAGACCCAGTACTTC. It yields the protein CASSIVARSETQYF.

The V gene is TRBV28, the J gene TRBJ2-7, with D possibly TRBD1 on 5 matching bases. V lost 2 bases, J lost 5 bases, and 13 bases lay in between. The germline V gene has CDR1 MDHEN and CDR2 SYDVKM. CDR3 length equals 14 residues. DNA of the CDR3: TGTGCCAGCAGTTTAGGGCAGGGAACGAACGAGCAGTACTTC. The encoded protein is CASSLGQGTNEQYF.

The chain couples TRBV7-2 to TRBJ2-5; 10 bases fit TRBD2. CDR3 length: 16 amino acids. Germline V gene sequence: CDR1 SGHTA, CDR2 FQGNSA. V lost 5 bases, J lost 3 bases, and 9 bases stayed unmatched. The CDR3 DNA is TGTGCCAGCAGCGCGTGGGCTAGCGGGAGCGAAGAGACCCAGTACTTC. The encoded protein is CASSAWASGSEETQYF.

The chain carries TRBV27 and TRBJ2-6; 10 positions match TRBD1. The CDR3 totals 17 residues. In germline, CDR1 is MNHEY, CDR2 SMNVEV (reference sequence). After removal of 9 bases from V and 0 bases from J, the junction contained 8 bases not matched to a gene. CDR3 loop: CASYTGTGASGANVLTF. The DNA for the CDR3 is TGTGCCAGTTATACCGGGACAGGGGCCTCTGGGGCCAACGTCCTGACTTTC.

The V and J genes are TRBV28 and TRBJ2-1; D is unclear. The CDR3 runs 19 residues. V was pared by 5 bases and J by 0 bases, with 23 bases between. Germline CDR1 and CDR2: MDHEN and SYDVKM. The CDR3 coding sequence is TGTGCCAGCAGTCCTACATTCGTAGACTTCCATAGCTCCTACAATGAGCAGTTCTTC. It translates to CASSPTFVDFHSSYNEQFF.

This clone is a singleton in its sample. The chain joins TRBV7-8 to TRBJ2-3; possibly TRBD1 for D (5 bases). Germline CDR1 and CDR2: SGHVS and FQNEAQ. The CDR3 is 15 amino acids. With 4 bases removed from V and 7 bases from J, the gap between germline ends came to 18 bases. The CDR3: CASSYRQFPGHTQYF. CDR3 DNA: TGTGCCAGCAGCTATAGACAGTTCCCCGGACATACGCAGTATTTT.

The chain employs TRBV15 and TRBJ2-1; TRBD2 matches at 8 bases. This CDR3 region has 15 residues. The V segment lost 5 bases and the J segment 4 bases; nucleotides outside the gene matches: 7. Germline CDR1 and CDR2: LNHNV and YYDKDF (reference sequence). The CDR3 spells CATSWRGDPYNEQFF. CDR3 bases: TGTGCCACCAGCTGGCGGGGGGATCCTTACAATGAGCAGTTCTTC.

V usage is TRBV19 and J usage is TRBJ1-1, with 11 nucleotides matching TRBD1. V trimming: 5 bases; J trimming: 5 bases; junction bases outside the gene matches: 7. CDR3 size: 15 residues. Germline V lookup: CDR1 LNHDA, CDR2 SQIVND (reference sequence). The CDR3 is CASSRSGQGGTEAFF. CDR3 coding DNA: TGTGCCAGTAGTCGGTCGGGACAGGGGGGGACTGAAGCTTTCTTT.

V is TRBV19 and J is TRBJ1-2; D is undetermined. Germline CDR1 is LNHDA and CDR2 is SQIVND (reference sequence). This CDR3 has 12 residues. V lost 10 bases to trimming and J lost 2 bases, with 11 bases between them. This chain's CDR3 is CAIARTNYGYTF. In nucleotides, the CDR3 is TGTGCCATTGCTCGAACCAACTATGGCTACACCTTC.

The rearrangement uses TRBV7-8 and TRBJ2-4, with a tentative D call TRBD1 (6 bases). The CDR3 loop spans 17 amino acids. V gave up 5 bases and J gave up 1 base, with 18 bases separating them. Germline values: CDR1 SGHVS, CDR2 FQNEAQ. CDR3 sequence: CASSPRSVGAAKNIQYF. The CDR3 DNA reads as TGTGCCAGCAGCCCACGGTCCGTGGGGGCGGCCAAAAACATTCAGTACTTC.

CDR3 sequence reads: CASSPRAGWAYGYTF. The DNA for the CDR3 is TGTGCCAGCAGCCCTCGGGCCGGGTGGGCCTATGGCTACACCTTC. J is TRBJ1-2 and V is TRBV7-3; no clear D gene. The CDR3 totals 15 residues. Per the germline V gene, CDR1 is SGHTA and CDR2 is FQGTGA. V lost 5 bases, J lost 4 bases, and 17 bases lay in between.

The CDR3 loop reads CASSLGGFGNTIYF. In nucleotides, the CDR3 is TGTGCCAGCAGTTTAGGGGGTTTTGGAAACACCATATATTTT. The chain has TRBV28 and TRBJ1-3, with a tentative D call TRBD1 (5 bases). This CDR3 contains 14 residues. Germline V gene data show CDR1 as MDHEN and CDR2 as SYDVKM. The V gene lost 2 bases and the J gene lost 3 bases, with 8 bases spanning the gap.

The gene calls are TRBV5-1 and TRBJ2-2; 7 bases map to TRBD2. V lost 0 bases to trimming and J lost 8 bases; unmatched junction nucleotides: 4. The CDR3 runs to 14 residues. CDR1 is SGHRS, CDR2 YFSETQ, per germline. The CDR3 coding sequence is TGCGCCAGCAGCTTGGCGCTAGCGGAGGGGGAGCTGTTTTTT. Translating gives CASSLALAEGELFF.

CDR3 coding DNA: TGTGCCAGCAAGGCCCAGGGCCGCACAGATACGCAGTATTTT. It specifies CASKAQGRTDTQYF. The chain employs TRBV2 and TRBJ2-3; TRBD1 might be the D (5 bases). CDR1 is SNHLY and CDR2 is FYNNEI in the germline V gene. This CDR3 contains 14 residues. The germline V and J ends were trimmed by 7 bases and 1 base, with 12 bases remaining between them. Together with reference TRBV2 and TRBJ2-3, the CDR3 gives the full variable domain: EPEVTQTPSHQVTQMGQEVILRCVPISNHLYFYWYRQILGQKVEFLVSFYNNEISEKSEIFDDQFSVERPDGSNFTLKIRSTKLEDSAMYFCASKAQGRTDTQYFGPGTRLTVL.

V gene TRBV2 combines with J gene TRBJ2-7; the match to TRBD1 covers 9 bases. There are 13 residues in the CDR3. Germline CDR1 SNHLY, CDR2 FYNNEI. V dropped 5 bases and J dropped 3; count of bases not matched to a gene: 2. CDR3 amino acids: CASSTGGLYEQYF. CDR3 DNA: TGTGCCAGCAGTACAGGGGGCCTCTACGAGCAGTACTTC. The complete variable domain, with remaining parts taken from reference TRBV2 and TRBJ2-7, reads EPEVTQTPSHQVTQMGQEVILRCVPISNHLYFYWYRQILGQKVEFLVSFYNNEISEKSEIFDDQFSVERPDGSNFTLKIRSTKLEDSAMYFCASSTGGLYEQYFGPGTRLTVT.

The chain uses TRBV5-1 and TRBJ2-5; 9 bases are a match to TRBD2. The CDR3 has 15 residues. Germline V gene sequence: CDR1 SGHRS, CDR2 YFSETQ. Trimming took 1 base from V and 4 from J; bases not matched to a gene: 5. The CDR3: CASSLPRGGVETQYF. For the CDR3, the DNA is TGCGCCAGCAGCTTGCCACGCGGGGGGGTAGAGACCCAGTACTTC.

CDR3 nucleotide sequence: TGTGCCAGCGCCAGGGCAGGGAGGTACGAGCAGTACTTC. Translating gives CASARAGRYEQYF. The chain uses TRBV6-1 and TRBJ2-7, with D perhaps TRBD2 (6 bases). The V gene lost 8 bases and the J gene lost 4 bases, with 15 bases spanning the gap. CDR1 and CDR2 (germline): MNHNS, SASEGT. The CDR3 sequence is 13 residues long.

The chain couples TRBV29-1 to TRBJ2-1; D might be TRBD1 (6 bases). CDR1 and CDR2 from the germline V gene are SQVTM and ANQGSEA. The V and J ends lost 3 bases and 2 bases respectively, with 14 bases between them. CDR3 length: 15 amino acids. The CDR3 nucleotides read TGCAGCGTTGAGGGGGCAGGGTCCACCTACAATGAGCAGTTCTTC. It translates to CSVEGAGSTYNEQFF.

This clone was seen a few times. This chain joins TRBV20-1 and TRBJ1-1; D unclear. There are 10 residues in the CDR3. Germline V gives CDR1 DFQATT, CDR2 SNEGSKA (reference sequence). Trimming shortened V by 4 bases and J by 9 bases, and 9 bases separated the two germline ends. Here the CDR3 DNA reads TGCAGTGCTACAGTGGGGAAAGCTTTCTTT. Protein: CSATVGKAFF.

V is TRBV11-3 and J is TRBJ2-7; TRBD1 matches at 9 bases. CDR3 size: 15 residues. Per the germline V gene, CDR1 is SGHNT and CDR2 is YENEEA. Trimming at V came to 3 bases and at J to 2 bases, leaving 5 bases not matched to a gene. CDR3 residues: CASSLNRDRAYEQYF. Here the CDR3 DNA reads TGTGCCAGCAGCTTGAACCGGGACAGGGCCTACGAGCAGTACTTC. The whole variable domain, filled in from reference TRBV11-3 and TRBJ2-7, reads EAGVVQSPRYKIIEKKQPVAFWCNPISGHNTLYWYLQNLGQGPELLIRYENEEAVDDSQLPKDRFSAERLKGVDSTLKIQPAELGDSAVYLCASSLNRDRAYEQYFGPGTRLTVT.